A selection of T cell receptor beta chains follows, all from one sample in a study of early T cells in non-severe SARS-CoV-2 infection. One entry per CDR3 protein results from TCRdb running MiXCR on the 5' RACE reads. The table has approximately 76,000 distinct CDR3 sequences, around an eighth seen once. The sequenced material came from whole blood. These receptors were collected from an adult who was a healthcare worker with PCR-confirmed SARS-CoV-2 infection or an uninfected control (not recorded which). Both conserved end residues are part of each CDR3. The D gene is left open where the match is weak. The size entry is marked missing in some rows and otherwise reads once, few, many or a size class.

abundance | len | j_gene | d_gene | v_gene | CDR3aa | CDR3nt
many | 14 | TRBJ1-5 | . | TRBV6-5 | CASSYGGAGQPQHF | TGTGCCAGCAGTTATGGGGGGGCTGGTCAGCCCCAGCATTTT
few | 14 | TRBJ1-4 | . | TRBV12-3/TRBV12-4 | CASSRVGEWEKLFF | TGTGCCAGCAGTCGCGTTGGGGAGTGGGAAAAACTGTTTTTT
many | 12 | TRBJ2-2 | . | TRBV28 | CASRRVTGELFF | TGTGCCAGCAGGAGGGTCACCGGGGAGCTGTTTTTT
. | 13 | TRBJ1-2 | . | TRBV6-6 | CASSYSQGRGYTF | TGTGCCAGCAGTTACTCGCAGGGAAGGGGCTACACCTTC
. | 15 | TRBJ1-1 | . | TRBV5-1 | CASSLDGGLNTEAFF | TGCGCCAGCAGCTTGGATGGGGGATTGAACACTGAAGCTTTCTTT
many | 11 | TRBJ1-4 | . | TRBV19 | CASGYNEKLFF | TGTGCCAGTGGGTATAATGAAAAACTGTTTTTT
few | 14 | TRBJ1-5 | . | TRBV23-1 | CASSPRRCNQPQHF | TGCGCCAGCAGCCCGCGACGGTGCAATCAGCCCCAGCATTTT
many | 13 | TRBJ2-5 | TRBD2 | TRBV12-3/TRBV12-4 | CASSLASGGTQYF | TGTGCCAGCAGTTTGGCTAGCGGCGGGACCCAGTACTTC
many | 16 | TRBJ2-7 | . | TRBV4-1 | CASSMMRAFSSYEQYF | TGCGCCAGCAGCATGATGAGGGCGTTCAGCTCCTACGAGCAGTACTTC
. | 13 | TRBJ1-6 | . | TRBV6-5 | CASNGGMNSPLHF | TGTGCCAGCAACGGGGGTATGAATTCACCCCTCCACTTT
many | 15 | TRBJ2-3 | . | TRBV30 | CAWSVIGGGTDTQYF | TGTGCCTGGAGTGTGATCGGCGGCGGCACAGATACGCAGTATTTT
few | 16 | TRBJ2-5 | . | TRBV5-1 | CASSLAGTRGQETQYF | TGCGCCAGCAGCTTGGCCGGGACCCGAGGGCAAGAGACCCAGTACTTC
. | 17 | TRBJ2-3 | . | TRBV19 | CASSILLRDPRGDTQYF | TGTGCCAGTAGTATTCTGCTTCGGGACCCACGAGGAGATACGCAGTATTTT
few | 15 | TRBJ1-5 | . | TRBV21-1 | CASSKGRRLNQPQHF | TGTGCCAGCAGCAAAGGGCGCAGACTCAATCAGCCCCAGCATTTT
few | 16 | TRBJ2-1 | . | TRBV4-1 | CASSQGNAAIYNEQFF | TGCGCCAGCAGTCAGGGGAACGCGGCTATATACAATGAGCAGTTCTTC
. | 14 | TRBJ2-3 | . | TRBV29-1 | CSIEAIGGTDTQYF | TGCAGCATAGAAGCTATAGGCGGCACAGATACGCAGTATTTT
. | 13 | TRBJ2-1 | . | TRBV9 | CASSVDWQNEQFF | TGTGCCAGCAGCGTAGACTGGCAGAATGAGCAGTTCTTC
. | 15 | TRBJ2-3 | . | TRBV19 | CASSIWGLGTDTQYF | TGTGCCAGTAGTATCTGGGGGCTAGGGACAGATACGCAGTATTTT
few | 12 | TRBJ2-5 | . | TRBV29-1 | CSVEAGERTQYF | TGCAGCGTTGAAGCGGGAGAGCGGACCCAGTACTTC
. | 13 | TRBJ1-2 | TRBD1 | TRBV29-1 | CSADPQGGAGYTF | TGCAGCGCCGACCCGCAGGGGGGAGCAGGCTACACCTTC
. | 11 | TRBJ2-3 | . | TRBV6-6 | CASRNTDTQYF | TGTGCCAGCAGAAACACAGATACGCAGTATTTT
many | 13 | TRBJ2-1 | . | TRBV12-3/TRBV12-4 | CASKRSSYNEQFF | TGTGCCAGCAAACGAAGCTCCTACAATGAGCAGTTCTTC
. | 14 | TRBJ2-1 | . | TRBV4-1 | CASSQRGVASEQFF | TGCGCCAGCAGCCAACGCGGGGTAGCCAGTGAGCAGTTCTTC
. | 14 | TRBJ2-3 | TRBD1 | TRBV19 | CASTATGGMNTQYF | TGTGCCAGTACCGCGACAGGGGGCATGAATACGCAGTATTTT
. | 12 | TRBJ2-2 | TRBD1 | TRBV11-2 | CGSRGRIGELFF | TGTGGCAGCAGGGGGCGTATCGGGGAGCTGTTTTTT
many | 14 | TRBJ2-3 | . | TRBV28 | CASSSATPGDTQYF | TGTGCCAGCAGTTCGGCTACGCCGGGAGATACGCAGTATTTT
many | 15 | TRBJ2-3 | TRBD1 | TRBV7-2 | CASSKRGQGTDTQYF | TGTGCCAGCAGCAAGAGGGGGCAGGGGACAGATACGCAGTATTTT
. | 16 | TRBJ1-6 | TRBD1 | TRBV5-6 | CASSSKGAAVDSPLHF | TGTGCCAGCAGCTCTAAGGGGGCCGCCGTGGATTCACCCCTCCACTTT
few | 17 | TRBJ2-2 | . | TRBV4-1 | CASSQVPSPPNTGELFF | TGCGCCAGCAGCCAAGTTCCTAGCCCTCCGAACACCGGGGAGCTGTTTTTT
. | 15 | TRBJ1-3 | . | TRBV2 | CASSGESRSGNTIYF | TGTGCCAGCAGTGGGGAATCGCGCTCTGGAAACACCATATATTTT
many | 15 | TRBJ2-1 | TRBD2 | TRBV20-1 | CSARGESGGAYEQFF | TGCAGTGCTAGAGGAGAGAGCGGGGGGGCGTATGAGCAGTTCTTC
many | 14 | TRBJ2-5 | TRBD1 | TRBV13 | CASSLGTGAETQYF | TGTGCCAGCAGCCTCGGGACAGGGGCCGAGACCCAGTACTTC
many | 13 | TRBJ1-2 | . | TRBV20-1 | CSAANGEIYGYTF | TGCAGTGCTGCGAATGGGGAAATCTATGGCTACACCTTC
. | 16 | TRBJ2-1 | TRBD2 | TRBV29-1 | CSVDSRLAVSYNEQFF | TGCAGCGTCGATTCCAGACTAGCGGTCTCCTACAATGAGCAGTTCTTC
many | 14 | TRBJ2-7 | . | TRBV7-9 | CASSSEAERYEQYF | TGTGCCAGCAGCTCCGAAGCAGAACGCTACGAGCAGTACTTC
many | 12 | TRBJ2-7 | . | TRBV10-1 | CASSDRDHEQYF | TGCGCCAGCAGTGACAGGGACCACGAGCAGTACTTC
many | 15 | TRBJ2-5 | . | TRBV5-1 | CASSLGLGAGETQYF | TGCGCCAGCAGCTTGGGTCTGGGGGCTGGAGAGACCCAGTACTTC
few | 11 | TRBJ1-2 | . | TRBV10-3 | CAIEQYYGYTF | TGTGCCATCGAGCAGTACTATGGCTACACCTTC
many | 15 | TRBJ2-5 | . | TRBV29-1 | CSAAEGGISLETQYF | TGCAGCGCCGCGGAAGGGGGGATCTCATTGGAGACCCAGTACTTC
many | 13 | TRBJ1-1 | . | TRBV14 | CASSQDRDTEAFF | TGTGCCAGCAGCCAAGATAGAGACACTGAAGCTTTCTTT
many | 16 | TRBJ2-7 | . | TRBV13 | CASSIRKGGDTYEQYF | TGTGCCAGCAGCATCCGAAAGGGGGGAGATACCTACGAGCAGTACTTC
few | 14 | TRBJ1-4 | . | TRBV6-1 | CASSVVGRNEKLFF | TGTGCCAGCAGCGTTGTTGGCCGCAATGAAAAACTGTTTTTT
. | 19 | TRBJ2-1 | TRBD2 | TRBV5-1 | CASSLLGTSGRALTNEQFF | TGCGCCAGCAGCCTTTTAGGGACTAGCGGGAGGGCCTTGACGAATGAGCAGTTCTTC
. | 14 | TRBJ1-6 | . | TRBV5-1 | CASSRQGVDSPLHF | TGCGCCAGCAGCCGCCAAGGGGTTGATTCACCCCTCCACTTT
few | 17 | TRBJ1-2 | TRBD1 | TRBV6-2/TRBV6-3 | CASRVKMGQGPAYGYTF | TGTGCCAGCAGAGTCAAAATGGGACAGGGGCCTGCCTATGGCTACACCTTC
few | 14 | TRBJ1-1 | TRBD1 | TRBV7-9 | CASSTGQTYTEAFF | TGTGCCAGCAGCACGGGACAGACTTACACTGAAGCTTTCTTT
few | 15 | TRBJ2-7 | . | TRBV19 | CASSISWDGSYEQYF | TGTGCCAGTAGTATCAGCTGGGACGGCTCCTACGAGCAGTACTTC
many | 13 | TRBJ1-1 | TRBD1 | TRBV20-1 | CSASRQGGTEAFF | TGCAGTGCTAGTAGACAGGGGGGGACTGAAGCTTTCTTT
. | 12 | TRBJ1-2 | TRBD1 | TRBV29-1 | CSVETGSYGYTF | TGCAGCGTTGAGACAGGGTCATATGGCTACACCTTC
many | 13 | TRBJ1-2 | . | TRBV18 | CASSPEGLYGYTF | TGTGCCAGCTCACCAGAGGGACTCTATGGCTACACCTTC
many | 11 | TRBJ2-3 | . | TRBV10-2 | CASLYTDTQYF | TGCGCCAGCCTATACACAGATACGCAGTATTTT
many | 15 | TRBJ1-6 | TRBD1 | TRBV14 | CASSQTGDRNSPLHF | TGTGCCAGCAGCCAAACCGGGGACAGGAATTCACCCCTCCACTTT
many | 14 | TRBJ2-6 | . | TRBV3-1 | CASRVASGANVLTF | TGTGCCAGCAGGGTAGCGTCCGGGGCCAACGTCCTGACTTTC
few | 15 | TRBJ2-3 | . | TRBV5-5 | CASSLVGGGSDTQYF | TGTGCCAGCAGCTTGGTTGGAGGGGGATCAGATACGCAGTATTTT
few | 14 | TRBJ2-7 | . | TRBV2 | CASGLGWGTYEQYF | TGTGCCAGCGGGCTGGGCTGGGGAACCTACGAGCAGTACTTC
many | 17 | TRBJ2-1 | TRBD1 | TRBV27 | CASSQKGRDRPYNEQFF | TGTGCCAGCAGCCAAAAGGGCCGGGACAGGCCCTACAATGAGCAGTTCTTC
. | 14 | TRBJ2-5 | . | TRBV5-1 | CASSRRLGEETQYF | TGCGCCAGCAGCCGGAGGTTAGGAGAAGAGACCCAGTACTTC
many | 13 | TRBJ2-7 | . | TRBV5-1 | CASSLATVPEQYF | TGCGCCAGCAGCTTGGCCACAGTTCCCGAGCAGTACTTC
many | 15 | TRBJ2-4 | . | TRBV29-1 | CSAGVSTTAKNIQYF | TGCAGCGCCGGAGTGAGTACCACGGCCAAAAACATTCAGTACTTC
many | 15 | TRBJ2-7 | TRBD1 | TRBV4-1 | CASSLRTGLGHEQYF | TGCGCCAGCAGCCTCAGGACAGGGTTAGGCCACGAGCAGTACTTC